The sequence of this T cell receptor (beta chain) was determined in a study of blood T cells in healthy people across ages. It was with a sample-barcoded 5' primer and a J-beta primer mix that a second PCR of roughly 7 to 12 cycles was run. Each cDNA was tagged by a template-switch adaptor containing 12 random nucleotides. MiXCR, applied by TCRdb to the 5' RACE reads, yields one record per CDR3 protein. The sample yields approximately 810,000 distinct CDR3 sequences, less than 35% seen once. General observations from the study: Underestimates were what the diversity estimates from one million T cells were considered to be. Per million T cells, the diversity of TCR beta decreased roughly linearly as age advanced.

This clonotype was detected only a few times. Its specificity is unknown. Germline V gives CDR1 SEHNR, CDR2 FQNEAQ (reference sequence). The length of the CDR3 is 16 residues. Trimming removed 4 bases at V and 0 bases at J, with 13 bases between. Sequenced: blood. The chain has TRBV7-9 and TRBJ2-4; D is undetermined. The receptor comes from a woman aged 80 or older in good health. The CDR3: CASSSDGRSAKNIQYF. As DNA, the CDR3 is TGTGCCAGCAGCTCGGACGGACGGTCAGCCAAAAACATTCAGTACTTC.